The TCR beta chain described here comes from a study of blood T cells in healthy people across ages. There are 14 residues in the CDR3. CDR1 is SNHLY, CDR2 FYNNEI, per germline. V lost 8 bases, J lost 2 bases, and 14 bases lay in between. About this clonotype itself: Its antigen is not known.

Together with a sample-barcoded 5' primer, a J-beta primer mix was included in a second PCR lasting about 7 to 12 cycles. TCRdb reanalysed the 5' RACE reads using MiXCR and keeps one entry per CDR3 protein. The sample includes 730,000 or so distinct CDR3 sequences, approximately 39% seen only once; the top ten take approximately 22%. Broader study findings: Strongly correlated with naive T cell percentage was TCR beta diversity. Donors of long life had a larger count of naive CD4+ cells and greater diversity than aged donors.

Input material: blood. This TCR was recovered from a woman aged 60 to 75 in good health. This chain uses TRBV2 with TRBJ2-3; D unclear. CDR3 DNA sequence: TGTGCCAGCTGTCGGCAGGCGCCCACAGATACGCAGTATTTT. Its translation is CASCRQAPTDTQYF. Based on the CDR3 plus reference TRBV2 and TRBJ2-3, the full variable domain is EPEVTQTPSHQVTQMGQEVILRCVPISNHLYFYWYRQILGQKVEFLVSFYNNEISEKSEIFDDQFSVERPDGSNFTLKIRSTKLEDSAMYFCASCRQAPTDTQYFGPGTRLTVL.